This T cell receptor (beta chain) was identified in a study of early T cells in non-severe SARS-CoV-2 infection. The wider study: The study sequenced bulk RNA from unsorted whole blood, with chains unpaired. Study conclusions and caveats: Matching against VDJdb likely underestimated virus-specific expansions, favoring anti-spike CD8.

CDR1 is SGHAT and CDR2 is FQNNGV in the germline V gene. V shed 3 bases and J 5 bases; nucleotides not matched to a gene: 6. This CDR3 comprises 14 residues. This clonotype was seen ten or more times. Its specificity is unknown. Tagging with unique molecular identifiers was applied to individual cDNA molecules. TCRdb reanalysed the 5' RACE reads using MiXCR and keeps one entry per CDR3 protein. The sample has about 57,000 distinct CDR3 sequences, roughly 9.7% seen once. This TCR derives from an adult who was a healthcare worker with PCR-confirmed SARS-CoV-2 infection or an uninfected control (not recorded which). The sequenced sample consisted of whole blood. This rearrangement joins TRBV11-2 to TRBJ2-7, with TRBD2 identical over 8 bases. The CDR3 loop reads CASSLSGGPDEQYF. Written as DNA, the CDR3 is TGTGCCAGCAGCTTGTCGGGAGGGCCAGACGAGCAGTACTTC.